This T cell receptor (beta chain) was recorded in a study of T cell changes during pregnancy in multiple sclerosis (dated by TCRdb to about 2019). Background for the entire study: Changes in the T cell repertoire over the course of pregnancy were examined in this study in women with multiple sclerosis.

The CDR3, from cysteine to phenylalanine, totals 15 residues. The read is trimmed to its CDR3 DNA, 45 bases read in frame from base 1. Reading the germline V gene gives CDR1 SGDLS and CDR2 YYNGEE. Trimmed from V: 6 bases; trimmed from J: 10 bases; junction bases lacking a gene match: 15. This clone was observed a single time. Its antigen is not yet known. Base qualities are not provided; no much larger clone lies one nucleotide away. Library preparation was by the immunoSEQ multiplex PCR assay. TCRdb re-hosts the immuneACCESS table, in-frame sequences only. Its copies lack some clones; in the studies checked, an unresolved V gene accounts for under half of them, and the cause for the rest is not known. For this sample there are 80,000 to 100,000 clones; about 94% appear just once. 0.99% of the sample is held by the ten biggest clonotypes.

The sequences come from peripheral blood, collected after pregnancy. Recombination linked TRBV9 to TRBJ2-1, and 8 junction bases match TRBD2. The TCR sequence derives from a female donor with multiple sclerosis, enrolled in a pregnancy study. The sequence in DNA is TGTGCCAGCACCATAGGGGGGACTAGGGGAGAGGAGCAGTTCTTC. Its translation is CASTIGGTRGEEQFF.